This T cell receptor beta chain derives from a study of T cells in narcolepsy. Repertoires were generated with immunoSEQ multiplex PCR, while TCRdb's copy carries only in-frame clones and drops some. The table records around 30,000 clones, around 84% of them present only once. On this clone: As yet, its antigen is unknown.

Study-level results: Comparing one patient's CSF and blood CD4+ clonotypes highlighted HCRT- and TRIB2-specific autoreactive clonotypes. Healthy controls reportedly lacked the autoreactive clonotypes serially found in patients' blood. Autoreactive clone sequences were missing from some blood memory CD4+ repertoires.

The CDR3 loop spans 14 amino acids. V was trimmed by 5 bases and J by 9 bases, leaving 17 bases between them. Germline CDR1 SGHAT, CDR2 FQNNGV. This clonotype was obtained from a human donor in good health. The sequencing input was memory (CD45RA-) CD4+ T cells from blood. J is TRBJ2-4 and V is TRBV11-2, with D unclear. The DNA of the CDR3 is TGTGCCAGCAGCAAAAGTCCAACAAGTGGCATTCAGTACTTC. Translating gives CASSKSPTSGIQYF.